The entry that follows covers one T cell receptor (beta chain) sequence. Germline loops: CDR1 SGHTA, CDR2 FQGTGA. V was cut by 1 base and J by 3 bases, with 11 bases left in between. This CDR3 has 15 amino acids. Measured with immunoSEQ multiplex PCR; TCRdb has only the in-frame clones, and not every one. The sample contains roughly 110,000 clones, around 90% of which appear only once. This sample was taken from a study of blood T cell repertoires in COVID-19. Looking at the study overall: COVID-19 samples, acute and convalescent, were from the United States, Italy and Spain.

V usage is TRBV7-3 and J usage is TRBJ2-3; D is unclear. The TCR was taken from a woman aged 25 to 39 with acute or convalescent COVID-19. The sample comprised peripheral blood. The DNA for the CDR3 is TGTGCCAGCAGCTTAAGCGGCGTGATGACAGATACGCAGTATTTT. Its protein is CASSLSGVMTDTQYF.